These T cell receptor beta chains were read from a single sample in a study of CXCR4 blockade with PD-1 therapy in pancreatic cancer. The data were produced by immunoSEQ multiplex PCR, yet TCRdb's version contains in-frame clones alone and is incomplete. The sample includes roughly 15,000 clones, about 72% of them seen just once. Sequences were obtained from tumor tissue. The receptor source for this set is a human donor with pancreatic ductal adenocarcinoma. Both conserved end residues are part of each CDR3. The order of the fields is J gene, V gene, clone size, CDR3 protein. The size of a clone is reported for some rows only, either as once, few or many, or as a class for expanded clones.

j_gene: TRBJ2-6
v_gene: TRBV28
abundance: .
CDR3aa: CASSLREGLTGANVLTF

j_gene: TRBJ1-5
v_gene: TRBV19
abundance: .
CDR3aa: CASSTRQGGSQPQHF

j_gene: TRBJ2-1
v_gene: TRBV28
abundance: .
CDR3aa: CASTSSGRASSYNEQFF

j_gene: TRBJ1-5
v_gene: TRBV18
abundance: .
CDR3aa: CASSPVTGGNQPQHF

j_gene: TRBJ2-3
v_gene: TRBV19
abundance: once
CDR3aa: CASSSLAGLTDTQYF

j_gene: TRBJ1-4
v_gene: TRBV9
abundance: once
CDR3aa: CASSVSAGTNEKLFF

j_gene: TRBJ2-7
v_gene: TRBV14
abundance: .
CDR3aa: CASSPGLASSSYEQYF

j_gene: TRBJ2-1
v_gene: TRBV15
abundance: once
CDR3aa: CATSRDLQAYNEQFF

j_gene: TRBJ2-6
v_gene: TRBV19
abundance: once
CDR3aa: CASSGETGANVLTF

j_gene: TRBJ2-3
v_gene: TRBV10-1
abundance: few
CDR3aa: CASSESAGGPWGTDTQYF

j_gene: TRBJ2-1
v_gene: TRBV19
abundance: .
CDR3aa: CASSGGVLAGANNEQFF

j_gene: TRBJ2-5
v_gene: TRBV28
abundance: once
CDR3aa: CASSSRVEVQETQYF

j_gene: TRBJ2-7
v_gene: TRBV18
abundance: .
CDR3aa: CASSLGGGSGASASYEQYF

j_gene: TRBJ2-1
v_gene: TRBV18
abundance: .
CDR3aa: CASSQEREDRFF

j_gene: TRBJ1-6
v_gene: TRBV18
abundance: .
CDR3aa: CASSPRGQIYNSPLHF